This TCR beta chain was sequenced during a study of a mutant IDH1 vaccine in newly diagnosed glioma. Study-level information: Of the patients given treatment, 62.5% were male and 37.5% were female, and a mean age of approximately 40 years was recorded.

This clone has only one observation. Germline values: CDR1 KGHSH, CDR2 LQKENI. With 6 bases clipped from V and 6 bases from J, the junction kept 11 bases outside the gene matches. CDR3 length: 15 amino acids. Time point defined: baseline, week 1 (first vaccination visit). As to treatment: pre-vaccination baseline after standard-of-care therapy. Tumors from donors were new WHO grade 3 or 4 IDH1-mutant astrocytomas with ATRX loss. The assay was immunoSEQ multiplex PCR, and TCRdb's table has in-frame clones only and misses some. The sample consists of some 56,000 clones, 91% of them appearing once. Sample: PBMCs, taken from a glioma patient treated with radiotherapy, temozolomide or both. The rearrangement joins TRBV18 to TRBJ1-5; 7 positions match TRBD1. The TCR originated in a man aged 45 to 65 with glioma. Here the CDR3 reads CASSPTRDRLQPQHF. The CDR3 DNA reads TGTGCCAGCTCTCCGACCCGGGACAGACTTCAGCCCCAGCATTTT.